The clone carrying this T cell receptor (beta chain) is deemed medium-sized by its frequency. Its target is unknown. Germline CDR1 is GTSNPN and CDR2 is SVGIG (reference sequence). This CDR3 comprises 12 residues. These data belong to a study of T cell clusters in autoimmune cytopenias. Findings of the study overall: The T cell clusters came from computational analysis alone and lack functional validation. Primary autoimmune cytopenia patients seemingly lacked the physiological T cell clusters found in healthy donors. TRB repertoire shifts in secondary cytopenia and chronic lymphocytic leukemia mostly reflected lymphoma, not autoimmunity.

Each sample's input was 200 to 250 ng genomic DNA, some 38,000 genome equivalents. TRB was amplified by touch-down multiplex PCR, primer pools A and B combined. TCRdb reanalyzed the multiplex PCR reads, giving one entry per CDR3 protein sequence and no DNA. The table for this sample gives fewer than 10,000 distinct CDR3 sequences. This clonotype originated in a human donor with an autoimmune cytopenia or autoimmune hepatitis (not recorded which). Material for sequencing was peripheral blood. The gene calls are TRBV30 and TRBJ1-2; TCRdb's D call of TRBD1 is untestable without DNA. The CDR3 here is CAWSETGPGYTF.